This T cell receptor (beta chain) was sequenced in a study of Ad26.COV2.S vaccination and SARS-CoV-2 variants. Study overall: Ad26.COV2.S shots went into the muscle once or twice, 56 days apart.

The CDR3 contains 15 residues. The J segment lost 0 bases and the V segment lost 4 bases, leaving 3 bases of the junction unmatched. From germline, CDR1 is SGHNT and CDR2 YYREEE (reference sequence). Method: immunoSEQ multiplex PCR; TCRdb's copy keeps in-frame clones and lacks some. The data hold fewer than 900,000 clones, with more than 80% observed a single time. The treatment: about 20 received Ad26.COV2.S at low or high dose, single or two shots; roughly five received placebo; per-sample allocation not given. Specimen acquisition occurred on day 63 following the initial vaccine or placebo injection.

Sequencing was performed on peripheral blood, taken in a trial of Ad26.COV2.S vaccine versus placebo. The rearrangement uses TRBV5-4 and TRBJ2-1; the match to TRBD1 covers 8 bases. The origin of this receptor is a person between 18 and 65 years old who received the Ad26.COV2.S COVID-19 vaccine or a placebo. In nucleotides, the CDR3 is TGTGCCAGCAGCCCGACAGGGGACTCCTACAATGAGCAGTTCTTC. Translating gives CASSPTGDSYNEQFF.